The rows below give T cell receptor beta chains drawn from one sample of a study of T cell responses to AZD1222 COVID-19 vaccine. Only in-frame clones appear in the TCRdb table, and some are missing; sequencing was by immunoSEQ multiplex PCR. The table includes about 94,000 clones, roughly 90% detected once. The specimen comprised peripheral blood, sampled 28 days after the second AZD1222 dose. Source of these receptors: an adult who received the AZD1222 COVID-19 vaccine. Each CDR3 is given with its conserved first and last residue. The order of the fields is D gene, V gene, J gene, clone size, CDR3 DNA, CDR3 protein. A D gene is named only where the DNA matches it firmly. Expanded clones get a size class; other rows say once, few or many, or leave the size out.

d_gene: TRBD1; v_gene: TRBV5-1; j_gene: TRBJ1-5; abundance: .; CDR3nt: TGCGCCAGCAGCTTGGAGACAGGGAGCCAGCCCCAGCATTTT; CDR3aa: CASSLETGSQPQHF
d_gene: .; v_gene: TRBV6-5; j_gene: TRBJ2-1; abundance: .; CDR3nt: TGTGCCAGCAGGACCCTAGGCTACAATGAGCAGTTCTTC; CDR3aa: CASRTLGYNEQFF
d_gene: .; v_gene: TRBV11-2; j_gene: TRBJ1-4; abundance: .; CDR3nt: TGTGCCAGCAGCTTAAATCTGAACCCACTAAATGAAAAACTGTTTTTT; CDR3aa: CASSLNLNPLNEKLFF
d_gene: .; v_gene: TRBV6-5; j_gene: TRBJ1-1; abundance: .; CDR3nt: TGTGCCAGCACGCAGACTATGAACACTGAAGCTTTCTTT; CDR3aa: CASTQTMNTEAFF
d_gene: .; v_gene: TRBV7-2; j_gene: TRBJ1-5; abundance: .; CDR3nt: TGTGCCAGCAGCTTATGGGCGGATCAGCCCCAGCATTTT; CDR3aa: CASSLWADQPQHF
d_gene: .; v_gene: TRBV4-1; j_gene: TRBJ2-3; abundance: .; CDR3nt: TGCGCCAGCAGCCAAGGAGAACTAGGCTCGGGGGATACGCAGTATTTT; CDR3aa: CASSQGELGSGDTQYF
d_gene: .; v_gene: TRBV4-1; j_gene: TRBJ2-3; abundance: .; CDR3nt: TGCGCCAGCAGCGTTTACGGTACGCAGTATTTT; CDR3aa: CASSVYGTQYF
d_gene: TRBD1; v_gene: TRBV18; j_gene: TRBJ1-1; abundance: .; CDR3nt: TGTGCCAGCTCACCACCGGCAGGGGGATTGAACACTGAAGCTTTCTTT; CDR3aa: CASSPPAGGLNTEAFF
d_gene: .; v_gene: TRBV3-1/TRBV3-2; j_gene: TRBJ1-1; abundance: .; CDR3nt: TGTGCCAGCAGCCAAAGGGGGTTGTTGAACACTGAAGCTTTCTTT; CDR3aa: CASSQRGLLNTEAFF
d_gene: .; v_gene: TRBV20-1; j_gene: TRBJ2-5; abundance: .; CDR3nt: TGCAGTGCTAGTCAAGGGTCCCAGACCCAGTACTTC; CDR3aa: CSASQGSQTQYF
d_gene: .; v_gene: TRBV24-1; j_gene: TRBJ2-3; abundance: .; CDR3nt: TGTGCCACCAAGTCCTCCACAGATACGCAGTATTTT; CDR3aa: CATKSSTDTQYF
d_gene: .; v_gene: TRBV4-3; j_gene: TRBJ2-3; abundance: .; CDR3nt: TGCGCCAGCAGCCAAGAACTAGTTGGCTCAGATACGCAGTATTTT; CDR3aa: CASSQELVGSDTQYF
d_gene: .; v_gene: TRBV2; j_gene: TRBJ1-1; abundance: .; CDR3nt: TGTGCCAGCAGTGAAAGGGCAAGGGGACGGGGCACTGAAGCTTTCTTT; CDR3aa: CASSERARGRGTEAFF
d_gene: .; v_gene: TRBV7-2; j_gene: TRBJ1-1; abundance: .; CDR3nt: TGTGCCAGCAGCTTAACCGGGACAAATACTGAAGCTTTCTTT; CDR3aa: CASSLTGTNTEAFF
d_gene: TRBD1; v_gene: TRBV10-3; j_gene: TRBJ1-1; abundance: .; CDR3nt: TGTGCCATCATCCGCCTTCCGGGACAGACGAACACTGAAGCTTTCTTT; CDR3aa: CAIIRLPGQTNTEAFF
d_gene: .; v_gene: TRBV27; j_gene: TRBJ1-5; abundance: .; CDR3nt: TGTGCCAGCAGGTCCGGGTCACTTAGCAATCAGCCCCAGCATTTT; CDR3aa: CASRSGSLSNQPQHF
d_gene: .; v_gene: TRBV27; j_gene: TRBJ1-5; abundance: .; CDR3nt: TGTGCCAGCAGGCCCCAAGCGGGGGGTCGGCCCCAGCATTTT; CDR3aa: CASRPQAGGRPQHF
d_gene: .; v_gene: TRBV4-1; j_gene: TRBJ1-1; abundance: .; CDR3nt: TGCGCCAGCAGCCTGGGACAATTGAACACTGAAGCTTTCTTT; CDR3aa: CASSLGQLNTEAFF
d_gene: .; v_gene: TRBV12-5; j_gene: TRBJ2-1; abundance: once; CDR3nt: TGTGCTAGTGAAGGGGGGAGCTCCTACAATGAGCAGTTCTTC; CDR3aa: CASEGGSSYNEQFF
d_gene: TRBD2; v_gene: TRBV7-3; j_gene: TRBJ2-3; abundance: .; CDR3nt: TGTGCCAGCAGCGCTAGCGGGGCCACAGATACGCAGTATTTT; CDR3aa: CASSASGATDTQYF
d_gene: TRBD2; v_gene: TRBV6-5; j_gene: TRBJ2-3; abundance: once; CDR3nt: TGTGCCAGCAGACAGCGGGGGGGTAGCACAGATACGCAGTATTTT; CDR3aa: CASRQRGGSTDTQYF
d_gene: TRBD1; v_gene: TRBV20-1; j_gene: TRBJ1-5; abundance: .; CDR3nt: TGCAGTGCTAGTAAAGGCTGGGACAGGGTACTGTATAGCAATCAGCCCCAGCATTTT; CDR3aa: CSASKGWDRVLYSNQPQHF
d_gene: .; v_gene: TRBV10-2; j_gene: TRBJ1-1; abundance: .; CDR3nt: TGCGCCAGCAGCTTGGGAGGTAGCGGGACTGAAGCTTTCTTT; CDR3aa: CASSLGGSGTEAFF
d_gene: .; v_gene: TRBV6-5; j_gene: TRBJ2-7; abundance: .; CDR3nt: TGTGCCAGCAACCGGGCCGTACGCTCAGGCGAGCAGTACTTC; CDR3aa: CASNRAVRSGEQYF
d_gene: .; v_gene: TRBV7-9; j_gene: TRBJ1-1; abundance: .; CDR3nt: TGTGCCAGCAGCTTTTCCCCGATCGGCACTGAAGCTTTCTTT; CDR3aa: CASSFSPIGTEAFF
d_gene: TRBD1; v_gene: TRBV30; j_gene: TRBJ1-6; abundance: .; CDR3nt: TGTGCCTGGAGTGTACGGACAGGGCATAATTCACCCCTCCACTTT; CDR3aa: CAWSVRTGHNSPLHF
d_gene: TRBD2; v_gene: TRBV18; j_gene: TRBJ2-1; abundance: .; CDR3nt: TGTGCCAGCTCACCAGGACTAGCGGGATTCGATGAGCAGTTCTTC; CDR3aa: CASSPGLAGFDEQFF
d_gene: .; v_gene: TRBV28; j_gene: TRBJ1-1; abundance: once; CDR3nt: TGTGCCAGCAGTTTATATACAAGGGTTAATACTGAAGCTTTCTTT; CDR3aa: CASSLYTRVNTEAFF
d_gene: TRBD1; v_gene: TRBV7-9; j_gene: TRBJ1-5; abundance: .; CDR3nt: TGTGCCAGCAGCTCGGGACAGGGGTCCCATCAGCCCCAGCATTTT; CDR3aa: CASSSGQGSHQPQHF
d_gene: .; v_gene: TRBV6-5; j_gene: TRBJ1-1; abundance: .; CDR3nt: TGTGCCAGCAGTTACTCAACGAGTATGAACACTGAAGCTTTCTTT; CDR3aa: CASSYSTSMNTEAFF
d_gene: .; v_gene: TRBV7-2; j_gene: TRBJ1-6; abundance: .; CDR3nt: TGTGCCAGCAGCTTAGGCTCGGGAACCTATAATTCACCCCTCCACTTT; CDR3aa: CASSLGSGTYNSPLHF
d_gene: .; v_gene: TRBV6-2/TRBV6-3; j_gene: TRBJ2-7; abundance: .; CDR3nt: TGTGCCAGCAGTCTCATGAACTACGAGCAGTACTTC; CDR3aa: CASSLMNYEQYF
d_gene: .; v_gene: TRBV19; j_gene: TRBJ2-3; abundance: .; CDR3nt: TGTGCCAGTAAGGAGGGAGCCAGCACAGATACGCAGTATTTT; CDR3aa: CASKEGASTDTQYF
d_gene: .; v_gene: TRBV4-3; j_gene: TRBJ1-2; abundance: .; CDR3nt: TGCGCCAGCAGCCAAGATCTGGCAGCTCAGAACTATGGCTACACCTTC; CDR3aa: CASSQDLAAQNYGYTF
d_gene: .; v_gene: TRBV11-2; j_gene: TRBJ1-6; abundance: few; CDR3nt: TGTGCCAGCAGCCACTCCCGCCCGGAGGGATTTAATTCACCCCTCCACTTT; CDR3aa: CASSHSRPEGFNSPLHF
d_gene: .; v_gene: TRBV29-1; j_gene: TRBJ1-2; abundance: few; CDR3nt: TGCAGCGTCTCCAGTCCTTATGGCTACACCTTC; CDR3aa: CSVSSPYGYTF
d_gene: .; v_gene: TRBV6-5; j_gene: TRBJ2-3; abundance: .; CDR3nt: TGTGCCAGCAGTTACTCGACACGCGGGGATACGCAGTATTTT; CDR3aa: CASSYSTRGDTQYF
d_gene: TRBD2; v_gene: TRBV6-5; j_gene: TRBJ2-7; abundance: .; CDR3nt: TGTGCCAGCAAGGGAGGGTACTACGAGCAGTACTTC; CDR3aa: CASKGGYYEQYF
d_gene: .; v_gene: TRBV7-9; j_gene: TRBJ1-4; abundance: .; CDR3nt: TGTGCCAGCAGCCGGGACGGCATATCTAATGAAAAACTGTTTTTT; CDR3aa: CASSRDGISNEKLFF
d_gene: .; v_gene: TRBV28; j_gene: TRBJ2-2; abundance: .; CDR3nt: TGTGCCAGCATTCTCGGGGCGGTCAACACCGGGGAGCTGTTTTTT; CDR3aa: CASILGAVNTGELFF
d_gene: .; v_gene: TRBV6-5; j_gene: TRBJ2-6; abundance: few; CDR3nt: TGTGCCAGCAGTTATCTTCCCGGTTCTGGGGCCAACGTCCTGACTTTC; CDR3aa: CASSYLPGSGANVLTF
d_gene: .; v_gene: TRBV7-2; j_gene: TRBJ1-3; abundance: .; CDR3nt: TGTGCCAGCAGCTCCCCGGCAGAGAGCTCTGGAAACACCATATATTTT; CDR3aa: CASSSPAESSGNTIYF
d_gene: TRBD2; v_gene: TRBV6-5; j_gene: TRBJ2-7; abundance: .; CDR3nt: TGTGCCAGCAGTTACGAGCGGGGCAGGGCCTCCTACGAGCAGTACTTC; CDR3aa: CASSYERGRASYEQYF
d_gene: TRBD2; v_gene: TRBV19; j_gene: TRBJ2-7; abundance: .; CDR3nt: TGTGCCAGTCCGGGGGGAGCGGGAGAATACGAGCAGTACTTC; CDR3aa: CASPGGAGEYEQYF
d_gene: .; v_gene: TRBV21-1; j_gene: TRBJ1-5; abundance: .; CDR3nt: TGTGCCAGCTCTTACCGGGGGCCGATCTATAGCAATCAGCCCCAGCATTTT; CDR3aa: CASSYRGPIYSNQPQHF
d_gene: TRBD2; v_gene: TRBV5-6; j_gene: TRBJ2-7; abundance: .; CDR3nt: TGTGCCAGCAGCGCAGCGGGGCTTGGGGAGCAGTACTTC; CDR3aa: CASSAAGLGEQYF